This TCR beta chain was sequenced for a study of T cells in Graves' hyperthyroidism and ophthalmopathy. Study findings and constraints: Ophthalmopathy cases were set apart from stable hyperthyroidism by a 13 V-J model. Among clonotypes expanded in thyroid above 0.001, most were also found in blood. The model forecast ophthalmopathy, anticipating it by a median approximately 7 months before onset.

Trimming stripped 2 bases from V and 4 bases from J, with 12 bases between. CDR1 MNHEY and CDR2 SMNVEV come from the germline V gene (reference sequence). This CDR3 comprises 14 residues. TCR beta CDR3 region amplification was performed from RNA transcripts. TCR CDR3 regions were first amplified by RT-PCR with HTBI primers. TCRdb reprocessed the multiplex PCR reads with MiXCR, giving one entry per CDR3 protein. The sample contains some 600,000 distinct CDR3 sequences, approximately 15% of which appear only once. This clonotype appeared many times. What it binds is not known. The blood sample predates any ophthalmopathy symptoms, coming from first hyperthyroidism diagnosis.

The receptor's source is a woman aged 25-40 years with Graves' hyperthyroidism that later progressed to Graves' ophthalmopathy. This chain uses TRBV27 with TRBJ2-7, with D possibly matching TRBD1 (5 bases). Sequenced sample: blood. The chain's CDR3 is CASSLLGPQYEQYF. In nucleotides, the CDR3 is TGTGCCAGCAGTTTACTGGGGCCCCAGTACGAGCAGTACTTC.